A selection of T cell receptor beta chains follows, all from one sample in a study of tumor T cells in aggressive B-cell lymphoma. Sequenced by immunoSEQ multiplex PCR; TCRdb stores in-frame clones only, minus some. Of approximately 11,000 clones in the sample, roughly 90% were seen once. The sample consisted of tumor tissue. These receptors came from an adult with diffuse large B cell lymphoma. Both conserved end residues are part of each CDR3. D genes are given only for firm matches. Clone size is given for some rows only: seen once, a few or many times, or a class if the clone is expanded.

cdr3_nt: TGTGCCAGCAGTTCCCGCCGAGGGCCCACAGATACGCAGTATTTT; cdr3_aa: CASSSRRGPTDTQYF; d_call: -; v_call: TRBV27; clone_size: -; j_call: TRBJ2-3
cdr3_nt: TGCGCCAGGAGGAGGGCCGCGAAAACCTACGAGCAGTACTTC; cdr3_aa: CARRRAAKTYEQYF; d_call: -; v_call: TRBV5-1; clone_size: -; j_call: TRBJ2-7
cdr3_nt: TGTGCCAGCAGTTTATCAGATTTCTCCTACAATGAGCAGTTCTTC; cdr3_aa: CASSLSDFSYNEQFF; d_call: -; v_call: TRBV28; clone_size: -; j_call: TRBJ2-1
cdr3_nt: TGTGCCAGCAGCCCCTTGGAGGTTCTAGGGGAGACCCAGTACTTC; cdr3_aa: CASSPLEVLGETQYF; d_call: -; v_call: TRBV2; clone_size: -; j_call: TRBJ2-5
cdr3_nt: TGTGCCAGCAGCAAAGCAGGCACCGGGGAGCTGTTTTTT; cdr3_aa: CASSKAGTGELFF; d_call: -; v_call: TRBV6-5; clone_size: -; j_call: TRBJ2-2
cdr3_nt: TGTGCCAGCAGTGAAACCGGGGTGAACACCGGGGAGCTGTTTTTT; cdr3_aa: CASSETGVNTGELFF; d_call: -; v_call: TRBV27; clone_size: -; j_call: TRBJ2-2
cdr3_nt: TGTGCCAGTAGTGCGCTCACTTCGAACTATGGCTACACCTTC; cdr3_aa: CASSALTSNYGYTF; d_call: -; v_call: TRBV19; clone_size: -; j_call: TRBJ1-2
cdr3_nt: TGTGCCAGCAGCCTAAGGACAGGGAACTCACCCCTCCACTTT; cdr3_aa: CASSLRTGNSPLHF; d_call: TRBD1; v_call: TRBV11-2; clone_size: -; j_call: TRBJ1-6
cdr3_nt: TGTGCCACCAGCCGACCCAGGGGAGTCAGCGGGAGGGGAAACAATGAGCAGTTCTTC; cdr3_aa: CATSRPRGVSGRGNNEQFF; d_call: TRBD2; v_call: TRBV15; clone_size: -; j_call: TRBJ2-1
cdr3_nt: TGTGCCAGTAGTAGAGGAGGGACAGCTTCGAACACCGGGGAGCTGTTTTTT; cdr3_aa: CASSRGGTASNTGELFF; d_call: -; v_call: TRBV19; clone_size: -; j_call: TRBJ2-2
cdr3_nt: TGTGCCAGCAGTGAAAAGCAGCAGTACTTC; cdr3_aa: CASSEKQQYF; d_call: -; v_call: TRBV2; clone_size: -; j_call: TRBJ2-7
cdr3_nt: TGTGCCAGCAGATCGGACAGGGGGCTTAGGGAGACCCAGTACTTC; cdr3_aa: CASRSDRGLRETQYF; d_call: TRBD1; v_call: TRBV28; clone_size: -; j_call: TRBJ2-5
cdr3_nt: TGTGCCAGCAGGCTACCAGGGGGACCTGAAGCTTTCTTT; cdr3_aa: CASRLPGGPEAFF; d_call: TRBD1; v_call: TRBV28; clone_size: -; j_call: TRBJ1-1
cdr3_nt: TGTGCCAGCAGCCACTGGACAGTTCAAGAGACCCAGTACTTC; cdr3_aa: CASSHWTVQETQYF; d_call: -; v_call: TRBV11-2; clone_size: -; j_call: TRBJ2-5
cdr3_nt: TGCGCCAGCAGCCAAGAGGGAGCGGGAGATTCGTACGAGCAGTACTTC; cdr3_aa: CASSQEGAGDSYEQYF; d_call: TRBD2; v_call: TRBV4-1; clone_size: -; j_call: TRBJ2-7
cdr3_nt: TGTGCCAGCAGCCAAGGTGGGCGGGAGCTCAACATTCAGTACTTC; cdr3_aa: CASSQGGRELNIQYF; d_call: TRBD2; v_call: TRBV4-2; clone_size: -; j_call: TRBJ2-4
cdr3_nt: TGTGCCAGCTCACGAGGCGGATCGAGCGTCCCGGTCTACGAGCAGTACTTC; cdr3_aa: CASSRGGSSVPVYEQYF; d_call: -; v_call: TRBV18; clone_size: -; j_call: TRBJ2-7
cdr3_nt: TGTGCCTGGAGTGTCTTTGCGGGAGGTCCCCCCGGGGAGCTGTTTTTT; cdr3_aa: CAWSVFAGGPPGELFF; d_call: TRBD2; v_call: TRBV30; clone_size: -; j_call: TRBJ2-2
cdr3_nt: TGTGCCAGCAGTTTTGAGGTGACCCAGTACTTC; cdr3_aa: CASSFEVTQYF; d_call: -; v_call: TRBV28; clone_size: -; j_call: TRBJ2-5
cdr3_nt: TGTGCCAGCAGTTGGACAGGGGCGGCCTATGGCTACACCTTC; cdr3_aa: CASSWTGAAYGYTF; d_call: TRBD1; v_call: TRBV28; clone_size: -; j_call: TRBJ1-2
cdr3_nt: TGCGCCAGCAGCCACCCAAGGACTAGCGGGAGATCGTATGAGCAGTTCTTC; cdr3_aa: CASSHPRTSGRSYEQFF; d_call: TRBD2; v_call: TRBV4-1; clone_size: -; j_call: TRBJ2-1
cdr3_nt: TGTGCCAGCAGCCCCGGTGGGACTAGCGGATACAATGAGCAGTTCTTC; cdr3_aa: CASSPGGTSGYNEQFF; d_call: TRBD2; v_call: TRBV5-4; clone_size: -; j_call: TRBJ2-1
cdr3_nt: TGTGCCAGCAGTTACTCTGGACAGTCCTACGAGCAGTACTTC; cdr3_aa: CASSYSGQSYEQYF; d_call: -; v_call: TRBV6-5; clone_size: -; j_call: TRBJ2-7
cdr3_nt: TGTGCCAGCAGCAGTCTCGACAGCGTGAATGGCTACACCTTC; cdr3_aa: CASSSLDSVNGYTF; d_call: -; v_call: TRBV6-5; clone_size: -; j_call: TRBJ1-2
cdr3_nt: TGTGCCAGCTCACCACCGGGACTAGCGGGGAGCAATGAGCAGTTCTTC; cdr3_aa: CASSPPGLAGSNEQFF; d_call: TRBD2; v_call: TRBV18; clone_size: -; j_call: TRBJ2-1
cdr3_nt: TGTGCCAGCACCGACAGGGTGCAGCCCCAGCATTTT; cdr3_aa: CASTDRVQPQHF; d_call: TRBD1; v_call: TRBV28; clone_size: -; j_call: TRBJ1-5
cdr3_nt: TGTGCCAGCAGTGACAATCTACAGGGACTAGCGATTCAGTATTTT; cdr3_aa: CASSDNLQGLAIQYF; d_call: TRBD2; v_call: TRBV28; clone_size: -; j_call: TRBJ2-3
cdr3_nt: TGTGCCAGCTCACCCGGGGAGACCCAGTACTTC; cdr3_aa: CASSPGETQYF; d_call: -; v_call: TRBV18; clone_size: -; j_call: TRBJ2-5
cdr3_nt: TGTGCCAGCAGCCCCGGTGGAGACACTGAAGCTTTCTTT; cdr3_aa: CASSPGGDTEAFF; d_call: -; v_call: TRBV7-9; clone_size: few; j_call: TRBJ1-1
cdr3_nt: TGTGCCAGCAGTCGATTACAGCAAGAGACCCAGTACTTC; cdr3_aa: CASSRLQQETQYF; d_call: -; v_call: TRBV6-1; clone_size: -; j_call: TRBJ2-5
cdr3_nt: TGTGCCAGCAGAGGAGAGCGGGACAGGGGCGAGCAGTACTTC; cdr3_aa: CASRGERDRGEQYF; d_call: TRBD1; v_call: TRBV7-2; clone_size: -; j_call: TRBJ2-7
cdr3_nt: TGCGCCAGCAGCTTTAACGGGGGTTCCTACGAGCAGTACTTC; cdr3_aa: CASSFNGGSYEQYF; d_call: -; v_call: TRBV5-1; clone_size: -; j_call: TRBJ2-7
cdr3_nt: TGTGCCAGCAGCTTAGATAGCTACACCGGGGAGCTGTTTTTT; cdr3_aa: CASSLDSYTGELFF; d_call: -; v_call: TRBV11-3; clone_size: -; j_call: TRBJ2-2
cdr3_nt: TGCGCCAGCAGCCCCTTTCGAGCGTCTTACAATGAGCAGTTCTTC; cdr3_aa: CASSPFRASYNEQFF; d_call: -; v_call: TRBV4-1; clone_size: -; j_call: TRBJ2-1
cdr3_nt: TGTGCCAGCTCACCACCCCTGGAGGATACGCAGTATTTT; cdr3_aa: CASSPPLEDTQYF; d_call: -; v_call: TRBV18; clone_size: -; j_call: TRBJ2-3
cdr3_nt: TGTGCCAGCAGCCAAGCGGGGTCGCACAATGAGCAGTTCTTC; cdr3_aa: CASSQAGSHNEQFF; d_call: -; v_call: TRBV4-2; clone_size: -; j_call: TRBJ2-1
cdr3_nt: TGTGCCAGCAGTTTAGCGGGAGTACCAGATACGCAGTATTTT; cdr3_aa: CASSLAGVPDTQYF; d_call: TRBD2; v_call: TRBV28; clone_size: few; j_call: TRBJ2-3
cdr3_nt: TGTGCCAGCAGCTTAGAGGTCACAGCGGACCTTTCCTACGAGCAGTACTTC; cdr3_aa: CASSLEVTADLSYEQYF; d_call: -; v_call: TRBV7-9; clone_size: -; j_call: TRBJ2-7
cdr3_nt: TGTGCCACCAGCTCCCGGACTAGCGGGAGCATCACCTACGAGCAGTACTTC; cdr3_aa: CATSSRTSGSITYEQYF; d_call: TRBD2; v_call: TRBV15; clone_size: -; j_call: TRBJ2-7
cdr3_nt: TGTGCCAGCACCCCACCGGGACTAGCGGGACGAGAGACCCAGTACTTC; cdr3_aa: CASTPPGLAGRETQYF; d_call: TRBD2; v_call: TRBV7-2; clone_size: -; j_call: TRBJ2-5
cdr3_nt: TGTGCCAGCAGCAAAACCCCTAGCGGGAGAAGTAATGAGCAGTTCTTC; cdr3_aa: CASSKTPSGRSNEQFF; d_call: -; v_call: TRBV21-1; clone_size: -; j_call: TRBJ2-1
cdr3_nt: TGTGCCAGCAGTTACGGCAGGGGGAACACTGAAGCTTTCTTT; cdr3_aa: CASSYGRGNTEAFF; d_call: -; v_call: TRBV6-6; clone_size: -; j_call: TRBJ1-1
cdr3_nt: TGCGCCAGCAGCCTTTGGGGGCAAGAGCAGTTCTTC; cdr3_aa: CASSLWGQEQFF; d_call: -; v_call: TRBV5-1; clone_size: few; j_call: TRBJ2-1
cdr3_nt: TGTGCCAGCAGCCAAGAGTTAGCCCAGCTAGATCAGCCCCAGCATTTT; cdr3_aa: CASSQELAQLDQPQHF; d_call: -; v_call: TRBV4-2; clone_size: -; j_call: TRBJ1-5
cdr3_nt: TGTGCCAGCAGCCAAGAATACTTCCTAGCGGGAGGGACCGGGGAGCTGTTTTTT; cdr3_aa: CASSQEYFLAGGTGELFF; d_call: TRBD2; v_call: TRBV4-2; clone_size: once; j_call: TRBJ2-2
cdr3_nt: TGTGCCAGCAGCTTGGCTACCCGGACAGGGGGCAATGAGCAGTTCTTC; cdr3_aa: CASSLATRTGGNEQFF; d_call: TRBD1; v_call: TRBV5-4; clone_size: -; j_call: TRBJ2-1